The clone carrying this T cell receptor (beta chain) showed up just a few times. Its antigen is unidentified. Per the germline V gene, CDR1 is SQVTM and CDR2 is ANQGSEA. The CDR3 loop spans 13 amino acids. V shed 2 bases and J 13 bases; nucleotides not matched to a gene: 7. The data stem from a study of blood T cells in healthy people across ages. Study-wide points: Higher diversity, along with more naive CD4+ cells, distinguished long-lived donors from aged donors.

Together with a sample-barcoded 5' primer, a J-beta primer mix was included in a second PCR lasting about 7 to 12 cycles. Per-sample output comprised a minimum of 2.5 million paired-end reads containing CDR3. TCRdb re-derived calls from the 5' RACE reads in MiXCR, one entry per CDR3 protein. The repertoire holds under 1,000,000 distinct CDR3 sequences, 46% seen once, with 15% to 20% in the top ten. They isolated at least 6.5 million PBMCs from each sample. The source material was blood. This clonotype was obtained from an elderly man in good health. V is TRBV29-1 and J is TRBJ2-4; 11 nucleotides match TRBD1. The CDR3 sequence: CSVESDRGLPQYF. The CDR3 nucleotides read TGCAGCGTTGAATCGGACAGGGGGCTCCCCCAGTACTTC. Full variable domain (missing parts from reference TRBV29-1 and TRBJ2-4): SAVISQKPSRDICQRGTSLTIQCQVDSQVTMMFWYRQQPGQSLTLIATANQGSEATYESGFVIDKFPISRPNLTFSTLTVSNMSPEDSSIYLCSVESDRGLPQYFGAGTRLSVL.